This entry features one T cell receptor beta chain sequence. Its cognate antigen is unknown. One end of the junction does not line up with germline, which may come from a read error. Together with thyroid ultrasound, orbital computed tomography, serum thyroxine and TRAb, clinical symptoms were used for diagnoses. It was less than 13 ml of fresh peripheral blood that supplied the PBMCs. The germline CDR1 and CDR2 sequences are SGHRS and YFSETQ. The CDR3 totals 14 residues. This entry is derived from a study of T cells in Graves' hyperthyroidism and ophthalmopathy. Study findings and constraints: Ophthalmopathy cases were set apart from stable hyperthyroidism by a 13 V-J model.

Regions amplified from RNA transcripts were the TCR beta CDR3 regions. The HTBI primer set drove a first-round RT-PCR of the TCR CDR3. TCRdb reanalysed the multiplex PCR reads using MiXCR and keeps one entry per CDR3 protein. Of around 440,000 distinct CDR3 sequences listed, 15% to 18% are singletons. The clonotype originates from a young woman with Graves' hyperthyroidism. The chain couples TRBV5-1 to TRBJ1-4, with TRBD1 matching over 8 bases. Input material: blood. Written as DNA, the CDR3 is TGCGCCAGCAGCATACAGGGGGGCGATGAAAAACTGTCTTTT. As protein: CASSIQGGDEKLSF.